This TCR beta chain was observed in a study of shared clonotypes between healthy human individuals. As for the study in general: Three plates each covered CD4 naive and memory; CD8 naive two, CD8 memory one. Study conclusions and caveats: Despite large depth, rarefaction showed incomplete sorted-subset sequencing. Estimated richness values were generally larger in naive subsets than in memory subsets.

This clone was counted between two and nine times. Its specificity is unknown. In the authors' methods: Owing to the provision of junction-only sequences devoid of quality scores by immunoSEQ, filtering differed. Repertoires were generated with immunoSEQ multiplex PCR, while TCRdb's copy carries only in-frame clones and drops some. D and trimming were read from the DNA, whereas the V and J calls and clone size are those reported in that table. The table records around 720,000 clones, 73% of them present only once. Germline CDR1 MDHEN, CDR2 SYDVKM. CDR3 size: 15 residues. What was sequenced was memory CD4+ T cells sorted from blood. The subset: CD45RA-negative fraction. The receptor was isolated from a woman aged 25 to 39 in good health. The chain recombines TRBV28 with TRBJ2-5; the match to TRBD1 covers 11 bases. The assigned J gene may be wrong: the sequence end matches TRBJ2-7 better. CDR3 in DNA: TGTGCCAGCAGTCCTCCCGGGACAGGGGGGTACGAGCAGTACTTC. Protein sequence: CASSPPGTGGYEQYF.